Below, 9 T cell receptor beta chains from the same sample are listed, as sequenced in a study of blood T cell repertoires in COVID-19. Clones were read by immunoSEQ multiplex PCR, and TCRdb kept only the in-frame ones, dropping some. The sample has around 100,000 clones, around 90% seen once; the top ten hold 2.3%. Sequences were obtained from peripheral blood. The receptors were gathered from a human donor with active COVID-19. The donor label of this sample is uncertain.

The rearrangement links TRBV28 to TRBJ1-1, with 8 bases matching TRBD1. Germline V gene sequence: CDR1 MDHEN, CDR2 SYDVKM. V dropped 3 bases and J dropped 9; count of bases not matched to a gene: 9. The CDR3 consists of 14 residues. The CDR3 coding sequence is TGTGCCAGCAGTTTCCAGGGGGCCGAGGGGAAAGCTTTCTTT. Translation: CASSFQGAEGKAFF. Variable domain in full (rest from reference TRBV28 and TRBJ1-1): DVKVTQSSRYLVKRTGEKVFLECVQDMDHENMFWYRQDPGLGLRLIYFSYDVKMKEKGDIPEGYSVSREKKERFSLILESASTNQTSMYLCASSFQGAEGKAFFGQGTRLTVV.

The CDR3 loop is CASSFLTGGESVNTEAFF. The CDR3 DNA is TGTGCCAGCAGCTTTTTAACAGGGGGCGAATCCGTGAACACTGAAGCTTTCTTT. The gene calls are TRBV13 and TRBJ1-1, with TRBD1 matching over 9 bases. CDR3 length: 18 amino acids. Germline trimming cut 3 bases from V and 0 bases from J; bases unmatched to any gene: 11. Germline-derived CDR1 and CDR2 are PRHDT and FYEKMQ (reference sequence).

This rearrangement joins TRBV5-1 to TRBJ2-6; 11 bases align to TRBD1. CDR1 and CDR2 (germline): SGHRS, YFSETQ. V was clipped by 4 bases and J by 3 bases; unmatched bases: 6. CDR3 length equals 17 residues. The CDR3 sequence: CASSRGQGARGANVLTF. The CDR3 nucleotides are TGCGCCAGCAGCCGTGGACAGGGGGCGCGTGGGGCCAACGTCCTGACTTTC.

V is TRBV7-6 and J is TRBJ2-7; 13 nucleotides match TRBD2. This CDR3 region has 16 residues. V lost 5 bases to trimming and J lost 0 bases; unmatched junction nucleotides: 4. Germline V gene lookup returns CDR1 SGHVS and CDR2 FNYEAQ. CDR3 sequence reads: CASSAGLAGSSYEQYF. The CDR3 region has the DNA TGTGCCAGCAGCGCGGGACTAGCGGGGAGCTCCTACGAGCAGTACTTC.

The chain is built from TRBV4-1 and TRBJ2-2, with 8 bases that match TRBD2. The J segment lost 8 bases and the V segment lost 1 base, leaving 3 bases of the junction unmatched. The germline V gene encodes CDR1 MGHRA and CDR2 YSYEKL. CDR3 length equals 14 residues. The CDR3, as DNA: TGCGCCAGCAGCCAAGCGGGAGGGGCTGGGGAGCTGTTTTTT. This codes for CASSQAGGAGELFF.

The chain has TRBV7-9 and TRBJ2-1, with 10 bases identical to TRBD2. The CDR3 covers 15 residues. V was pared by 5 bases and J by 6 bases, with 7 bases of the junction left unmatched. The germline gives CDR1 SEHNR, CDR2 FQNEAQ (reference sequence). CDR3 in amino acids: CASSLSGGARNEQFF. CDR3 nucleotide sequence: TGTGCCAGCAGCCTAAGCGGGGGGGCCCGCAATGAGCAGTTCTTC.

V gene TRBV9 combines with J gene TRBJ2-4, with 7 bases lining up with TRBD2. This CDR3 region has 19 residues. Germline V lookup: CDR1 SGDLS, CDR2 YYNGEE. The V gene end was trimmed by 0 bases and the J gene end by 1 base; junction bases not matched to a gene: 13. CDR3 in DNA: TGTGCCAGCAGCGTAGACCCAGCGGGGTACGAAGGGGCCAAAAACATTCAGTACTTC. Protein sequence: CASSVDPAGYEGAKNIQYF.

The genes are TRBV10-3 and TRBJ2-7; 12 bases are a match to TRBD2. Germline assignment: CDR1 ENHRY and CDR2 SYGVKD. After removal of 4 bases from V and 3 bases from J, the junction contained 1 base not matched to a gene. This CDR3 region has 14 residues. The CDR3 region is CAISASGGGYEQYF. The CDR3 DNA reads TGTGCCATCAGTGCTAGCGGGGGGGGCTACGAGCAGTACTTC.

This chain connects TRBV4-1 to TRBJ2-2, with D unclear. The CDR3 has 18 residues. CDR1 is MGHRA, CDR2 YSYEKL, per germline. V was shortened by 3 bases and J by 0 bases, with 17 bases between the two germline ends. The CDR3 DNA reads as TGCGCCAGCAGCCACCGGGTCCGGTTAGGCGCGAACACCGGGGAGCTGTTTTTT. This encodes CASSHRVRLGANTGELFF.